The 18 T cell receptor beta chains reported below all come from one sample, sequenced in a study of tumor-infiltrating lymphocytes in primary liver carcinoma (dated by TCRdb to 2016 to 2017). The reads were generated on an Illumina HiSeq 2500. A constant-region primer and ProtoScript II reverse transcriptase were used to reverse-transcribe TCRbeta-specific cDNA from around 530 ng total RNA. Construction of the TCRbeta libraries relied on three nested rounds of multiplex PCR, following a slightly modified ARM-PCR procedure. The first two PCR rounds used multiplex TRBV1-TRBV30 forward primers with a Cbeta reverse primer, each for about 11 cycles. TCRdb reworked the public reads: Q25 trimming with fastp, MiXCR clone assembly, productive beta chains retained. Entries are consolidated by CDR3 protein sequence, retaining the most common genes and DNA. The sample has over 100,000 distinct CDR3 sequences on record, 55% to 70% of them singletons. Over 8% of the sample is taken by the ten largest.

Total RNA and DNA were co-extracted from about 19-30 mg of bulk tissue with the AllPrep DNA/RNA mini kit, without cell sorting. The sequenced sample consisted of tumor-adjacent normal liver tissue. The receptors come from a woman aged 60-75 years with primary liver carcinoma and hepatitis B virus infection.

Details on this clonotype: No conserved phenylalanine or tryptophan ends this CDR3, so it is likely a read error. The rearrangement joins TRBV5-1 to TRBJ1-1; TRBD1 aligns across 11 bases. V dropped 1 base and J dropped 5; count of bases not matched to a gene: 4. Germline assignment: CDR1 SGHRS and CDR2 YFSETQ. The CDR3 length is 15 residues. This CDR3 is CASSLRGQGGTEAFS. The CDR3 DNA is TGCGCCAGCAGCTTGAGGGGACAGGGGGGAACTGAAGCTTTCTCT.

The chain couples TRBV5-1 to TRBJ2-3, with unresolved D. Germline V gene sequence: CDR1 SGHRS, CDR2 YFSETQ. There are 14 residues in the CDR3. Trimming removed 1 base from V and 1 base from J, with 7 bases in between. As DNA, the CDR3 is TGCGCCAGCAGCTTGTCTTACGGCACAGATACGCAGTATTTT. Amino acid sequence: CASSLSYGTDTQYF.

On this clonotype: This sequence may be a read error, since a much larger clone differs from it by one base. J is TRBJ1-5 and V is TRBV5-1; tentatively, D is TRBD1 (5 bases). CDR1 is SGHRS and CDR2 is YFSETQ in the germline V gene. This CDR3 spans 13 amino acids. V lost 5 bases and J lost 4, with 10 bases in between. CDR3 sequence (DNA): TGCGCCAGCAGACAACAGGATAATCAGCCCCAGCATTTT. Amino acids: CASRQQDNQPQHF.

This clonotype was counted ten times or more. The V and J genes are TRBV18 and TRBJ2-5; tentatively, D is TRBD1 (6 bases). Trimming cost V 2 bases and J 2 bases, with 18 bases left between them. The CDR3 has 17 amino acids. CDR1 and CDR2 from the germline V gene are KGHSH and LQKENI. The CDR3 DNA sequence: TGTGCCAGCTCACCATCGCGGAGCAGGGGATATCAAGAGACCCAGTACTTC. It specifies CASSPSRSRGYQETQYF. The whole variable domain, filled in from reference TRBV18 and TRBJ2-5, reads NAGVMQNPRHLVRRRGQEARLRCSPMKGHSHVYWYRQLPEEGLKFMVYLQKENIIDESGMPKERFSAEFPKEGPSILRIQQVVRGDSAAYFCASSPSRSRGYQETQYFGPGTRLLVL.

In regard to this clonotype: The junction and the germline gene differ at one end; a read error may be behind it. The rearrangement links TRBV12-3 or TRBV12-4 to TRBJ2-1, with 10 positions matching TRBD2. The CDR3 runs 16 residues. The CDR3 spells CGSSLVGLAGVIVQFF. The CDR3 nucleotides are TGTGGCAGCAGTTTAGTGGGGCTAGCGGGAGTCATTGTGCAGTTCTTC.

Turning to this clonotype: A single base separates this from a much larger clone, so it may be a read error. The chain employs TRBV30 and TRBJ1-2; unclear D gene. The CDR3 runs 12 residues. With 5 bases removed from V and 4 bases from J, the gap between germline ends came to 11 bases. The germline gives CDR1 GTSNPN, CDR2 SVGIG (reference sequence). The CDR3 region is CAWSSAGYGYTF. CDR3 coding DNA: TGTGCCTGGTCCTCAGCTGGCTATGGCTACACCTTC.

With respect to this clonotype: A much larger clone lies a single base off, so this may be a read error. This sequence joins TRBV5-1 and TRBJ2-7, with 11 bases identical to TRBD2. Trimming removed 4 bases from V and 0 bases from J; junction bases left unmatched: 3. The CDR3 is 15 amino acids. Looked up from germline, CDR1 is SGHRS and CDR2 is YFSETQ. Here the CDR3 DNA reads TGCGCCAGCAGCGGGGGACTAGCGGACTCCTACGAGCAGTACTTC. Its translation: CASSGGLADSYEQYF.

On this clonotype: It may be a read error: a sequence one base away is much more abundant. V usage is TRBV21-1 and J usage is TRBJ2-1. TRBV21-1 is given as a pseudogene. The CDR3 consists of 9 residues. In DNA form, the CDR3 reads TGTGCCAGCAGCAATGGGCAGTTCTTC. Its translation: CASSNGQFF.

The chain uses TRBV28 and TRBJ2-5; the D gene is possibly TRBD2 (6 bases). This CDR3 has 13 amino acids. The V gene lost 2 bases and the J gene lost 9 bases, with 13 bases spanning the gap. In germline, CDR1 is MDHEN, CDR2 SYDVKM. DNA for the CDR3: TGTGCCAGCAGTTTAGGAGGTTGGGAGGCCCAGTACTTC. It specifies CASSLGGWEAQYF.

To note about this clonotype: One end of the junction is discordant with germline, which a read error may explain. The chain combines TRBV29-1 with TRBJ2-1, with D possibly matching TRBD2 (5 bases). From germline, CDR1 is SQVTM and CDR2 ANQGSEA. The CDR3 loop spans 17 amino acids. Written as DNA, the CDR3 is TGCAGCGTTGAAGGGGTCGCCGGGGAGAGTTCCTACAATGAGCAGTCCTTC. Its translation is CSVEGVAGESSYNEQSF.

This clonotype was observed once. The CDR3 does not end in the conserved phenylalanine or tryptophan, so this is likely a read error. This chain connects TRBV28 to TRBJ2-2; either TRBD1 or TRBD2 may fit D (5 bases each). V was trimmed by 3 bases and J by 3 bases, leaving 8 bases between them. CDR3 size: 14 residues. CDR1 and CDR2 (germline): MDHEN, SYDVKM. The CDR3 sequence is CASSLGRYTGELFS. CDR3 nucleotide sequence: TGTGCCAGCAGTTTGGGACGGTACACCGGGGAGCTGTTTTCT.

This clonotype was seen a handful of times. This likely comes from a read error, as the CDR3 has no conserved phenylalanine or tryptophan at its end. This sequence joins TRBV11-2 and TRBJ2-1; 8 bases map to TRBD2. The CDR3 consists of 15 residues. CDR1 SGHAT and CDR2 FQNNGV come from the germline V gene. CDR3 sequence (DNA): TGTGCCAGCAGTCGACTAGCGTCGGGATACAGTGAGCAGTTCCTC. Amino acid sequence: CASSRLASGYSEQFL.

The V and J genes are TRBV5-1 and TRBJ2-1; D gene unclear. CDR1 and CDR2 from the germline V gene are SGHRS and YFSETQ. This CDR3 is 15 amino acids long. Trimming pared 4 bases from V and 4 bases from J, leaving 15 bases between. The CDR3 here is CASSPQLDVYNEQFF. The CDR3 bases are TGCGCCAGCAGCCCCCAGCTAGACGTGTACAATGAGCAGTTCTTC.

As to this clonotype: Germline and junction disagree at one end, which may indicate a read error. V and J are TRBV11-2 and TRBJ2-1, with 7 bases fitting TRBD2. Germline V gene data show CDR1 as SGHAT and CDR2 as FQNNGV. This CDR3 is 21 amino acids long. CDR3: CTSILGWASGRRSKTYNEQFF. CDR3 coding DNA: TGCACCAGCATCTTAGGATGGGCTAGCGGAAGGAGAAGCAAAACCTACAATGAGCAGTTCTTC.

This clonotype was detected once. This is likely a read error, given that the CDR3 carries no conserved phenylalanine or tryptophan at its end. V is TRBV6-6 and J is TRBJ2-7; 7 bases map to TRBD1. Germline trimming cut 5 bases from V and 10 bases from J; bases unmatched to any gene: 8. Looked up from germline, CDR1 is MNHNY and CDR2 is SVGAGI (reference sequence). The CDR3 has 12 amino acids. The CDR3 loop is CASSDRAGEQYS. The DNA for the CDR3 is TGTGCCAGCAGTGACAGGGCTGGGGAACAGTACTCC.

The sample holds many counts of this clonotype. The chain has TRBV6-6 and TRBJ2-5, with unresolved D. The CDR3 contains 14 residues. Germline loops: CDR1 MNHNY, CDR2 SVGAGI (reference sequence). V was clipped by 1 base and J by 1 base, with 7 bases between them. The CDR3: CASSYFSAQETQYF. The CDR3 region has the DNA TGTGCCAGCAGTTACTTCTCAGCCCAAGAGACCCAGTACTTC.

In regard to this clonotype: At one boundary the junction diverges from the germline segment, which might be a read error. The chain recombines TRBV6-5 with TRBJ2-1; D unclear. The CDR3 consists of 14 residues. Per the germline V gene, CDR1 is MNHEY and CDR2 is SVGAGI. The CDR3 reads CAGSRRSSYNGQFF. For the CDR3, the DNA is TGTGCCGGCAGCCGAAGGAGCTCCTACAATGGGCAGTTCTTC.

Only one count was recorded for this clonotype. This sequence may be a read error, since a much larger clone differs from it by one base. The V call is TRBV7-9, the J call TRBJ2-7; D gene unclear. The CDR3 runs 13 residues. Germline V gene data show CDR1 as SEHNR and CDR2 as FQNEAQ (reference sequence). The CDR3 reads CTSSLRGASEQYF. Written as DNA, the CDR3 is TGTACCAGCAGCTTAAGAGGTGCGTCCGAGCAGTACTTC.